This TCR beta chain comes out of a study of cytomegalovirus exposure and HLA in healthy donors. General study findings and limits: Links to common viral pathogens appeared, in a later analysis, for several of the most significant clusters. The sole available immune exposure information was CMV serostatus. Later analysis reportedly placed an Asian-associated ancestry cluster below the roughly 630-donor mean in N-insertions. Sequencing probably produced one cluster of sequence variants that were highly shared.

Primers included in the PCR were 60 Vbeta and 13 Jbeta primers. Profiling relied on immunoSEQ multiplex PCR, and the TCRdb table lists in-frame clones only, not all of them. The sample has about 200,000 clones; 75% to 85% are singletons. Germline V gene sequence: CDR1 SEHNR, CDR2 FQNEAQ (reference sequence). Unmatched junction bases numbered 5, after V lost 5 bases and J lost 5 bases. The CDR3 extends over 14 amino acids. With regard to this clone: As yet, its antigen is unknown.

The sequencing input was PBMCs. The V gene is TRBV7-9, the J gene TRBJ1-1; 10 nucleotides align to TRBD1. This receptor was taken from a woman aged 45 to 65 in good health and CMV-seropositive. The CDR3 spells CASSTGQGGTEAFF. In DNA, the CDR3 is TGTGCCAGCAGCACCGGACAGGGGGGTACTGAAGCTTTCTTT.